The source of this TCR beta chain is a study of T-cell memory formation after mild COVID-19. Study in general: Clustering of TCRs was largely donor specific. Study-wide points: The study detected some responding clones in pre-infection memory, suggesting cross-reactive memory joined. From day 15 to 85, contracting clones were balanced between CD4 and CD8, whereas later expanders leaned toward CD4+.

Constant-segment primers were used for 5'RACE, and the resulting TCR alpha and TCR beta cDNA libraries carried sample barcodes and UMIs. One entry per CDR3 protein results from TCRdb running MiXCR on the 5' RACE reads. The sample includes 100,000 to 150,000 distinct CDR3 sequences, about 6% of them seen just once. CDR1 SGHAT and CDR2 FQNNGV come from the germline V gene. This CDR3 is built from 14 residues. V was clipped by 1 base and J by 2 bases, with 8 bases between them. Details on this clonotype: Its antigen remains unknown.

This sequence joins TRBV11-2 and TRBJ1-2; maybe TRBD1 (6 bases). This receptor was identified in an adult woman who had mild COVID-19 (a few samples of this study predate the infection). Cell type and time point are not known. The sequenced material came from PBMCs or a T cell subset sorted from them (not recorded which). The CDR3 DNA sequence: TGTGCCAGCAGCTTAGTTACAGGGAACTATGGCTACACCTTC. Residues: CASSLVTGNYGYTF.